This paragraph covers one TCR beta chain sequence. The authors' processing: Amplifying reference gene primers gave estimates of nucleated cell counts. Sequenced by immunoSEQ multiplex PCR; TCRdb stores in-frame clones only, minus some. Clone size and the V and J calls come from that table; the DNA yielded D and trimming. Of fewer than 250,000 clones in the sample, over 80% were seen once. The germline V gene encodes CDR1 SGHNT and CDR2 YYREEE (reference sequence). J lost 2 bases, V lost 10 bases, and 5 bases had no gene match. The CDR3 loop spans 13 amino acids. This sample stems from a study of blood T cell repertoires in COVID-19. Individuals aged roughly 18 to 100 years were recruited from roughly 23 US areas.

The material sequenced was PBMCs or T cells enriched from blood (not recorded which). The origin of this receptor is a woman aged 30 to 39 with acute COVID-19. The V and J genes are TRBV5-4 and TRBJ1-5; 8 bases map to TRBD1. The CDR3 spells CAVDRGGNQPQHF. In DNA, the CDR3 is TGTGCCGTTGACAGGGGTGGCAATCAGCCCCAGCATTTT.